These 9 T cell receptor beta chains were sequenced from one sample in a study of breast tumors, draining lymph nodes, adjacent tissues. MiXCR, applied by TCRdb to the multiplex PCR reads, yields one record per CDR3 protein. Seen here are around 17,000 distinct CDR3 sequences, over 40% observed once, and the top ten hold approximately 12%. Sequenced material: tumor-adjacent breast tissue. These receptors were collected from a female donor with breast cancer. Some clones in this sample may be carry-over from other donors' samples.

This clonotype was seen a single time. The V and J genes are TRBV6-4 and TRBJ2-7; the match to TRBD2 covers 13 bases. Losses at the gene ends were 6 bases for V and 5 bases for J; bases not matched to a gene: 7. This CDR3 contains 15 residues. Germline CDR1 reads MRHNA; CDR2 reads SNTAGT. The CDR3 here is CASSLTSGRTNEQYF. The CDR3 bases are TGTGCCAGCAGCCTGACTAGCGGGAGGACCAACGAGCAGTACTTC.

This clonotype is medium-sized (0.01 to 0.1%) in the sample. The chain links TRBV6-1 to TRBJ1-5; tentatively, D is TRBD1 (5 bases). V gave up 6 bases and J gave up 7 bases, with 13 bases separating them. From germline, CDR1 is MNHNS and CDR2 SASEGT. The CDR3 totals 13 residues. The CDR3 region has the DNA TGTGCCAGCAGGCGATCAGGGATCCAGCCCCAGCATTTT. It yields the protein CASRRSGIQPQHF.

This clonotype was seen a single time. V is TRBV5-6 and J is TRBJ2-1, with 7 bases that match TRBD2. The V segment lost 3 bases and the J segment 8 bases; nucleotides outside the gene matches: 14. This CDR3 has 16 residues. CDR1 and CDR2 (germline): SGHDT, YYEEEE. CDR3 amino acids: CASSWGRAGRLDEQFF. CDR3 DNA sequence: TGTGCCAGCAGCTGGGGACGGGCCGGGAGGTTGGATGAGCAGTTCTTC.

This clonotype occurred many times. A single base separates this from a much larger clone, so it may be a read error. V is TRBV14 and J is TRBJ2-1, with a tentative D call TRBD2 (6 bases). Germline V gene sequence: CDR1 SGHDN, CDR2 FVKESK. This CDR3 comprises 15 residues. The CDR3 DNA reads TGTGCCAGCAGCCAAGGGAATCGGGAGATAAGCGAGCCGTTCTTC. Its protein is CASSQGNREISEPFF.

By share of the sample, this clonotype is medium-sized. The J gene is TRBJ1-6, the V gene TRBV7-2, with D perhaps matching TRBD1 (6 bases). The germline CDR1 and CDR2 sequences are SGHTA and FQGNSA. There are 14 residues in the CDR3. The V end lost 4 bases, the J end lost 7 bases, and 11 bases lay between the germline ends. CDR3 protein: CASSYRDPNSPLHF. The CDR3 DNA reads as TGTGCCAGCAGCTACAGGGACCCCAATTCACCCCTCCACTTT.

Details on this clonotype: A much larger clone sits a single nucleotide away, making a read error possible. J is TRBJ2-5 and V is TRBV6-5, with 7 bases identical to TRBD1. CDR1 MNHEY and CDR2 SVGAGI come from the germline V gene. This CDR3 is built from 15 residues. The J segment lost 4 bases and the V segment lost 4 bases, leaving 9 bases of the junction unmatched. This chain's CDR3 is CASSSSRQGGETQYF. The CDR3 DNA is TGTGCCAGCAGTTCCTCGCGACAGGGTGGAGAGACCCAGTACTTC.

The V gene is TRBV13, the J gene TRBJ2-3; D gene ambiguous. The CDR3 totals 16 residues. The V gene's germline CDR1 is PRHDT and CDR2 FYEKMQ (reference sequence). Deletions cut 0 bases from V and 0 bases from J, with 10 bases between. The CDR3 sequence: CASSLGGPFSTDTQYF. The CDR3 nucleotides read TGTGCCAGCAGCTTAGGGGGCCCCTTTAGCACAGATACGCAGTATTTT.

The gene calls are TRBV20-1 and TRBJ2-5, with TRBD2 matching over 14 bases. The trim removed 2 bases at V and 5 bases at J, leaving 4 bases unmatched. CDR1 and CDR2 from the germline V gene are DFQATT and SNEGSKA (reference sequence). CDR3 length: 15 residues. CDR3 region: CSARPGLAGAETQYF. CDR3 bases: TGCAGTGCTAGACCGGGACTAGCGGGAGCGGAGACCCAGTACTTC.

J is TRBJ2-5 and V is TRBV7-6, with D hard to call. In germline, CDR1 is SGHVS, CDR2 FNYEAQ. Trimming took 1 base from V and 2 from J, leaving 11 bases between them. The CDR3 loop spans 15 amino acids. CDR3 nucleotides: TGTGCCAGCAGCTTAGGGTCCCTTAAACAAGAGACCCAGTACTTC. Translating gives CASSLGSLKQETQYF.